This T cell receptor (beta chain) was sequenced in a study of blood T cell repertoires in COVID-19. Overall study context: Recovery among Cohort 3 donors was established by two negative PCRs, clearance, or symptom resolution. Material from acute and convalescent COVID-19 was sourced from the United States, Italy and Spain.

The CDR3 is 11 residues long. Germline V gene data show CDR1 as DFQATT and CDR2 as SNEGSKA (reference sequence). Trimming cost V 7 bases and J 3 bases, with 9 bases left between them. Those who participated ranged in age from roughly 18 to 89 years and resided in some 24 US areas. Sequencing used immunoSEQ multiplex PCR; TCRdb keeps in-frame clones, though not all of them. The data contain about 360,000 clones, around 87% of them singletons. What was sequenced was PBMCs or T cells enriched from blood (not recorded which). The rearrangement links TRBV20-1 to TRBJ1-2; possibly TRBD1 for D (5 bases). The receptor was isolated from a man aged 35 to 55 in a cohort exposed to, infected with or recovered from COVID-19 (not recorded which). As DNA, the CDR3 is TGCAGTGTCAGGGAGGACTATGGCTACACCTTC. It translates to CSVREDYGYTF.